Listed below are T cell receptor beta chains from one sample, sequenced in a study of control samples from healthy donors and cancer patients. The method was immunoSEQ multiplex PCR; TCRdb's version includes in-frame clones alone and lacks a portion of them. The sample lists about 110,000 clones, approximately 84% seen once, with around 6.6% in the top ten. The sequenced sample was blood. Source of these receptors: a man aged 18 to 30 in good health. CDR3s leave out the opening cysteine and the closing phenylalanine or tryptophan.

V gene	J gene	CDR3 protein
TRBV12-3/TRBV12-4	TRBJ2-3	ASSLDWRAQY
TRBV5-4	TRBJ2-1	ASSFQVSFGYNEQF
TRBV4-3	TRBJ2-3	ASSQDDRRTDTQY
TRBV15	TRBJ2-1	ASTGTALAFDEQF
TRBV15	TRBJ1-1	ATRAGRANTEAF
TRBV27	TRBJ1-2	ASRSYQYGYT
TRBV6-5	TRBJ1-5	ASKPGPNSNQPQH
TRBV24-1	TRBJ2-3	ATSDSRTSGATGPDTQY
TRBV4-3	TRBJ1-1	ASSPGTGMVYGTEAF
TRBV29-1	TRBJ2-4	SVEVRGLAKNIQY
TRBV18	TRBJ1-1	ASSDGTSFEAF
TRBV24-1	TRBJ2-2	ATSDPSSTGELF
TRBV5-6	TRBJ1-1	ASSLLRGHGETEAF
TRBV27	TRBJ1-2	ASRVEGISPYGYT
TRBV27	TRBJ1-2	ASSWDRGNYGYT
TRBV10-1	TRBJ2-5	ASSAGYEGEETQY
TRBV4-3	TRBJ2-5	ASSQGLGLDKETQY
TRBV6-6	TRBJ2-6	ASSRQGAVGANVLT
TRBV15	TRBJ2-5	ATSRAGLAGEETQY
TRBV7-2	TRBJ2-5	ASSLAGGRETQY
TRBV6-6	TRBJ2-1	ASSYKLSYNEQF
TRBV4-1	TRBJ1-4	ASSPRDRGRLENEKLF
TRBV25-1	TRBJ2-2	ASSSGGANTGELF
TRBV5-4	TRBJ1-6	ASSLSNRGNSPLH
TRBV5-1	TRBJ2-2	ASKEGAANTGELF
TRBV9	TRBJ1-1	ASSAPTGVNTEAF
TRBV14	TRBJ2-5	ASSPGWGAFQETQY
TRBV19	TRBJ1-2	ASSIDLLGHGYT
TRBV7-2	TRBJ1-2	ASSLEYSGDGYT
TRBV4-3	TRBJ2-7	ASSQAMGDSYEQY
TRBV12-5	TRBJ1-1	ASGLEGQVAEAF
TRBV19	TRBJ2-1	ASSTFGGGANEQF
TRBV6-5	TRBJ1-6	ASTLDTSLH
TRBV5-1	TRBJ2-1	ASSLAAIYSYNEQF
TRBV5-4	TRBJ2-5	ASSLAGQRETQY
TRBV24-1	TRBJ1-2	ATSDSAGHYGYT
TRBV7-8	TRBJ1-4	ASSLLGTGNEKLF
TRBV6-6	TRBJ2-7	ASSPSYEQY
TRBV19	TRBJ1-5	ASSIHRVASNQPQH
TRBV12-3/TRBV12-4	TRBJ1-1	ASSSDSPLDAF
TRBV19	TRBJ2-6	ASSEGVSGANVLT
TRBV7-9	TRBJ1-1	ASSLAGVNTEAF
TRBV28	TRBJ2-7	ASSLGAGYEQY
TRBV10-1	TRBJ2-6	ASSRLPSGANVLT
TRBV6-1	TRBJ2-7	ASSESSDGPYEQY
TRBV6-5	TRBJ2-3	ASLRDGSTDTQY
TRBV5-6	TRBJ2-3	ASSLEFKPARDTQY
TRBV5-1	TRBJ1-2	ASSAGTGVGYT
TRBV7-9	TRBJ2-7	ASSPPGYSYEQY
TRBV13	TRBJ1-4	ASSVTGTEKLF